These T cell receptor beta chains were read from a single sample in a study of T cells in Graves' hyperthyroidism and ophthalmopathy. From the multiplex PCR reads, TCRdb called clonotypes with MiXCR, one entry per CDR3 protein. The sample shows about half a million distinct CDR3 sequences, 20% of them seen only once. The sequenced material came from blood. The receptors derive from a man aged 18 to 29 with Graves' hyperthyroidism. The CDR3 runs from the conserved cysteine through the conserved F or W. A row's size may be missing; if present it is once, few, many or a size class.

clone_size,v_call,cdr3_aa
.,TRBV29-1,CSVDGQGLYGYTF
.,TRBV12-3/TRBV12-4,CASSSSAGPKNIQYF
few,TRBV4-1,CASSQPTGRRNQPQHF
once,TRBV18,CASSRGDFSYEQYF
many,TRBV27,CASTPGATGELFF
.,TRBV4-2,CASSHLVGQSSFF
many,TRBV19,CASSMPPGQSNQPQHF
many,TRBV28,CASSRGPYEQYF
many,TRBV29-1,CSVAGQGWVRAFF
few,TRBV28,CASSPDRTQYF
many,TRBV7-2,CASSLDQVNTEAFF
few,TRBV4-1,CASSQDGWQNSSPLHF
many,TRBV29-1,CSAPRPETQYF
many,TRBV2,CASSDRKSNTEAFF
many,TRBV9,CASSEGGSGNTIYF
few,TRBV3-1,CASSQGSGKLSYGYTF
few,TRBV6-1,CASTLGQGVYGYTF
many,TRBV20-1,CSAFRLGKNTEAFF
many,TRBV6-6,CASSYYQGNQPQHF
many,TRBV10-3,CATGRANTEAFF
many,TRBV12-3/TRBV12-4,CASSEGQGNYEQYF
many,TRBV2,CASNRAKNIQYF
many,TRBV28,CASGSLGTGNTIYF
many,TRBV10-3,CAISESEGYNYGYTF
.,TRBV24-1,CATSDAGYYQPQHF
many,TRBV12-3/TRBV12-4,CASSRPWTASYEQYF
many,TRBV28,CATRWMNYGYTF
many,TRBV4-1,CASSLSGGGNGYTF
many,TRBV6-5,CASSSDRGGEQYF
many,TRBV19,CASSWKSTEAFF
many,TRBV28,CASRTIFTGELFF
few,TRBV11-2,CASSITGGNSPLHF
.,TRBV19,CASSTDKIETQYF